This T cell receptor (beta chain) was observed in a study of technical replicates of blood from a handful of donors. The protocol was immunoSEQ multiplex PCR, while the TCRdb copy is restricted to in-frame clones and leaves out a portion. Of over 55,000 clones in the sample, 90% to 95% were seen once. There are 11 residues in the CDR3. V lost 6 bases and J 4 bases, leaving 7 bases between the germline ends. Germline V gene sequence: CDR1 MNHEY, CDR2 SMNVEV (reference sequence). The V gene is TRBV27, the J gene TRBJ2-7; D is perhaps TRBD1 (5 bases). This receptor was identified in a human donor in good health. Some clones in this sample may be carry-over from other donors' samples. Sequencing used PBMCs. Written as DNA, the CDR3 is TGTGCCAGCAGAGGGGCATACGAGCAGTACTTC. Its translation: CASRGAYEQYF.